This entry is about one TCR beta chain. What it binds is unknown. This sample was included in a study of shared clonotypes between healthy human individuals. Study as a whole: Three plates were used per donor for CD4 naive, three for CD4 memory, two for CD8 naive and one for CD8 memory.

Overall study results and limits: Compared with memory subsets, naive subsets generally had larger estimated richness. Though the depth was large, rarefaction showed that sorted-subset sequencing was incomplete.

Original handling: Filtering differed for immunoSEQ, which gave only junction sequences without quality scores. Using immunoSEQ multiplex PCR, the repertoire was profiled, and TCRdb retains in-frame clones only, with some absent. V, J and clone size reflect that table, while D and trimming were determined from the DNA. This sample has more than 2 million clones; 93% occur once, and the top ten carry roughly 1.7%. Only CD45RO-negative cells positively selected for CCR7 counted as naive CD8 cells, so terminally differentiated effector memory CD45RA+ cells were excluded. The germline V gene has CDR1 LGHNT and CDR2 FRNRAP. The CDR3 loop spans 15 amino acids. V dropped 0 bases and J dropped 8; count of bases not matched to a gene: 4.

The sequence derives from a young man in good health. Some clones in this sample may be carry-over from other donors' samples. Sequenced: naive CD8+ T cells from PBMCs. V and J are TRBV12-5 and TRBJ2-1, with TRBD2 identical over 10 bases. The CDR3 spells CASGLVSGTSDEQFF. As DNA, the CDR3 is TGTGCTAGTGGTTTGGTTTCGGGGACTAGCGATGAGCAGTTCTTC.